The rows below give T cell receptor beta chains drawn from one sample of a study of T cell repertoires and Cas9 in healthy adults. Clones were sequenced by immunoSEQ multiplex PCR, and TCRdb holds only the in-frame ones, with some missing. The sample shows about 22,000 clones, roughly nine tenths of them seen only once. The material sequenced was CD4+ effector T cells (CD127+, CD25-, CD137-, CD154-) from PBMCs; culture status not recorded. The receptors were gathered from a human donor in good health. CDR3s include the opening cysteine and the closing phenylalanine or tryptophan. The D gene is left open where the match is weak. Not all rows give a size; the values are once, few, many and, for expanded clones, a class.

abundance,d_gene,v_gene,len,j_gene,CDR3nt,CDR3aa
-,-,TRBV7-2,15,TRBJ2-1,TGTGCCAGCAGCTTAGAGGGGATGTTAGGGGGTGAGCAGTTCTTC,CASSLEGMLGGEQFF
-,-,TRBV7-9,18,TRBJ2-2,TGTGCCAGCAGCTTAGCGCTGAGGAGCGAAATTAAAACCGGGGAGCTGTTTTTT,CASSLALRSEIKTGELFF
once,TRBD2,TRBV5-1,16,TRBJ2-1,TGCGCCAGCAGCTCGAGGATGGGACTAGGCTACAATGAGCAGTTCTTC,CASSSRMGLGYNEQFF
-,TRBD1,TRBV7-9,14,TRBJ1-2,TGTGCCAGCAGCCCGGACAGGGTGAACTATGGCTACACCTTC,CASSPDRVNYGYTF
-,-,TRBV9,17,TRBJ2-5,TGTGCCAGCAGTAAGAACCCCCCGGGACCGAGAAAAGAGACCCAGTACTTC,CASSKNPPGPRKETQYF
-,-,TRBV18,13,TRBJ1-1,TGTGCCAGCTCACCAGGGCCGAACACTGAAGCTTTCTTT,CASSPGPNTEAFF
-,-,TRBV19,13,TRBJ1-1,TGTGCCAGTGGTGAGGTGATGAACACTGAAGCTTTCTTT,CASGEVMNTEAFF
-,-,TRBV5-1,12,TRBJ2-7,TGCGCCAGCAGCCCGGACACGTACGAGCAGTACTTC,CASSPDTYEQYF
-,-,TRBV28,15,TRBJ1-1,TGTGCCAGCAGCAGCGAGGGGGGACCTTTATGGGTGGCTTTCTTT,CASSSEGGPLWVAFF
once,-,TRBV19,14,TRBJ1-5,TGTGCCAGTACGGGGCAAAAGGCCCGGCAGCCCCAGCATTTT,CASTGQKARQPQHF
few,TRBD1,TRBV19,13,TRBJ1-2,TGTGCCAGTAGACGGACAGGCAACTATGGCTACACCTTC,CASRRTGNYGYTF
-,-,TRBV6-1,15,TRBJ1-4,TGTGCCAGCAGTCCCGGATCTTCGAAGGGTGAAAAACTGTTTTTT,CASSPGSSKGEKLFF
-,-,TRBV19,17,TRBJ1-4,TGTGCCAGTAGTTTCCGGACGATTGGGACAACTAATGAAAAACTGTTTTTT,CASSFRTIGTTNEKLFF
few,-,TRBV5-4,14,TRBJ1-1,TGTGCCAGCAGCGGATTCCAGAGGGGCACTGAAGCTTTCTTT,CASSGFQRGTEAFF
-,-,TRBV6-5,16,TRBJ1-2,TGTGCCAGCAGTTACGGCAGGGGCCCCACTAACTATGGCTACACCTTC,CASSYGRGPTNYGYTF
-,-,TRBV5-1,14,TRBJ2-7,TGCGCCAGCAGCGGGACGCCTGGGGACTACGAGCAGTACTTC,CASSGTPGDYEQYF
-,-,TRBV5-8,13,TRBJ2-2,TGTGCCAGCAGCCTGTACATTACCGGGGAGCTGTTTTTT,CASSLYITGELFF
-,-,TRBV7-9,15,TRBJ2-2,TGTGCCAGCAGTATGGAAGGGCTCGGCACCGGGGAGCTGTTTTTT,CASSMEGLGTGELFF
few,-,TRBV7-9,16,TRBJ2-7,TGTGCCAGCAGCGCCCGGCCGGGGCAGGGCACCTACGAGCAGTACTTC,CASSARPGQGTYEQYF
few,TRBD1,TRBV19,13,TRBJ2-7,TGTGCCAGCGGGACAGGGGGCCCCTACGAGCAGTACTTC,CASGTGGPYEQYF
-,TRBD1,TRBV4-3,15,TRBJ2-2,TGCGCCAGCAGCCAGGACAGGGGGTTACCCGGGGAGCTGTTTTTT,CASSQDRGLPGELFF
-,TRBD1,TRBV7-9,15,TRBJ2-2,TGTGCCAGCAGCCTACAGGGGGCGGTTACCGGGGAGCTGTTTTTT,CASSLQGAVTGELFF